This T cell receptor (beta chain) originates from a study of Ad26.COV2.S vaccination and SARS-CoV-2 variants. Study at large: Once or twice, 56 days apart, Ad26.COV2.S was delivered intramuscularly.

Trimming left V 2 bases short and J 7 bases short, with 9 bases between. Germline values: CDR1 KGHSH, CDR2 LQKENI. CDR3 size: 13 residues. Produced via immunoSEQ multiplex PCR; TCRdb's table is partial and in-frame only. The table shows roughly 380,000 clones, with roughly 84% occurring only once. The sample's treatment: some 20 received Ad26.COV2.S at low or high dose, single or two shots; 5 received placebo; per-sample allocation not given. It was on day 63 after the first vaccine or placebo injection that samples were taken. The source of this sequence is a person between 18 and 59 years old who received the Ad26.COV2.S COVID-19 vaccine or a placebo. V and J are TRBV18 and TRBJ2-1, with D unclear. Sequences were derived from peripheral blood, sampled in a trial of Ad26.COV2.S vaccine versus placebo. This chain's CDR3 is CASSPGLVNEQFF. The CDR3 nucleotides read TGTGCCAGCTCACCAGGCTTGGTTAATGAGCAGTTCTTC. Looking up the rest from reference TRBV18 and TRBJ2-1 gives the full variable domain: NAGVMQNPRHLVRRRGQEARLRCSPMKGHSHVYWYRQLPEEGLKFMVYLQKENIIDESGMPKERFSAEFPKEGPSILRIQQVVRGDSAAYFCASSPGLVNEQFFGPGTRLTVL.